This T cell receptor beta chain appears in the sequencing data of a study of shared clonotypes between healthy human individuals. Overall study findings and caveats: Generation of non-shared clonotypes was less probable than generation of clonotypes shared by all four donors.

Roughly 210 ng DNA, tens of thousands of T cell genomes, went into each sorted-subset replicate PCR. Sequencing used immunoSEQ multiplex PCR; TCRdb keeps in-frame clones, though not all of them. The top ten clones hold under 0.45% of a sample with some 2.3 million clones, 93% of them seen once. Germline loops: CDR1 SGHRS, CDR2 YFSETQ. After removal of 1 base from V and 5 bases from J, the junction contained 6 bases not matched to a gene. This CDR3 comprises 15 residues. This clone has only one observation. Its cognate antigen is unknown. The chain joins TRBV5-1 to TRBJ2-5, with 9 bases lining up with TRBD1. Material for sequencing was naive CD4+ T cells from PBMCs. Subset here: CD45RA+ positively selected. This clonotype was sampled from a man younger than 35 in good health. Some clones in this sample may be carry-over from other donors' samples. The CDR3 sequence: CASSLTTGGLETQYF. CDR3 coding DNA: TGCGCCAGCAGCTTGACTACAGGGGGCTTGGAGACCCAGTACTTC.